This T cell receptor beta chain was observed in a study of OX40 agonist ivuxolimab in advanced cancers. Only in-frame clones appear in the TCRdb table, and some are missing; sequencing was by immunoSEQ multiplex PCR. The profile covers tens of thousands of clones, with about 87% appearing a single time and around 0.93% taken by the ten largest. A few counts support this clone. The sequence was collected from an adult with an advanced solid tumor such as melanoma, head and neck, liver or kidney cancer. This material consisted of CD4+ or CD8+ T cells sorted from blood, taken in a trial of the OX40 agonist ivuxolimab.

The CDR3: CSVASGVSTDTQYF. The CDR3 nucleotides read TGCAGCGTTGCGTCAGGAGTGAGCACAGATACGCAGTATTTT. The chain joins TRBV29-1 to TRBJ2-3; no reliable D call. The CDR3 runs 14 residues. V was pared by 4 bases and J by 0 bases, with 11 bases between. Per the germline V gene, CDR1 is SQVTM and CDR2 is ANQGSEA.